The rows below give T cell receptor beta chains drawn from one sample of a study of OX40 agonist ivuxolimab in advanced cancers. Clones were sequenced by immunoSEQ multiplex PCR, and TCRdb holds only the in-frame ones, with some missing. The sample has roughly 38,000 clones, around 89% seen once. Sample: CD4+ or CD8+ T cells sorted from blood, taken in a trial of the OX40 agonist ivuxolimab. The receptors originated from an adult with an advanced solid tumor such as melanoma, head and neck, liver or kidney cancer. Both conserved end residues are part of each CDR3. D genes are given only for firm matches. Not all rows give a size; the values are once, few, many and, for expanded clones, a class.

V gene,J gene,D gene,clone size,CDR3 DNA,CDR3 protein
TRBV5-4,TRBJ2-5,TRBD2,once,TGTGCCAGCAGCTACTCGGGGAGGGGAGAGACCCAGTACTTC,CASSYSGRGETQYF
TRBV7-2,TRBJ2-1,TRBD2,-,TGTGCCAGCACTGAAAGCGGGGGGAGCTACAATGAGCAGTTCTTC,CASTESGGSYNEQFF
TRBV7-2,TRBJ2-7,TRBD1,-,TGTGCCAGCAGCCCCTCAAGGGACAGTACCTACGAGCAGTACTTC,CASSPSRDSTYEQYF
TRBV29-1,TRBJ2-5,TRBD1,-,TGCAGCGTTGAGGGGGACAGCGACCAAGAGACCCAGTACTTC,CSVEGDSDQETQYF
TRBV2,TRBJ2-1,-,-,TGTGCCAGCAGCGGCGGGGACATTCACAATGAGCAGTTCTTC,CASSGGDIHNEQFF
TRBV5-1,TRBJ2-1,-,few,TGCGCCAGCAGCCCGGAAGGGGTTTTTGGCGACAATGAGCAGTTCTTC,CASSPEGVFGDNEQFF
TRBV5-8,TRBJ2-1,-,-,TGTGCCAGCAGCCCTAGGTCAGGGGAAAATGAGCAGTTCTTC,CASSPRSGENEQFF
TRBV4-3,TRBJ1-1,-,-,TGCGCCAGCAGCCAGTTCCGGCAGATGAACACTGAAGCTTTCTTT,CASSQFRQMNTEAFF
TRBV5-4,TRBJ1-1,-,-,TGTGCCAGCAGCCTCGGACGGGAGAACACTGAAGCTTTCTTT,CASSLGRENTEAFF
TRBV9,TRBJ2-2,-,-,TGTGCCAGCAGCGTAGTGTCCTCCACCGGGGAGCTGTTTTTT,CASSVVSSTGELFF
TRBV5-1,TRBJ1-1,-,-,TGCGCCAGCAGCCCCGGGTTTATGGCAGGACGGACCACTGAAGCTTTCTTT,CASSPGFMAGRTTEAFF
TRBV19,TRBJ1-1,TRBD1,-,TGTGCCAGTAGTATCGGGACAGGCTGGGGCACTGAAGCTTTCTTT,CASSIGTGWGTEAFF
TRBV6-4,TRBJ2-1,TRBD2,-,TGTGCCAGCAGCAGACTAGCGGGGGTTTACAATGAGCAGTTCTTC,CASSRLAGVYNEQFF
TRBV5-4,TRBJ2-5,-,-,TGTGCCAGCAGCTTGGATTGGTTAGAGACCCAGTACTTC,CASSLDWLETQYF
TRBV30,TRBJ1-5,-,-,TGTGCCTGGAGGGGTCAGGGAGGGAATAGCAATCAGCCCCAGCATTTT,CAWRGQGGNSNQPQHF
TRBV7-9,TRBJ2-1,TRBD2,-,TGTGCCAGCAGCTTCGGGACTAGCGGGGGATACAATGAGCAGTTCTTC,CASSFGTSGGYNEQFF
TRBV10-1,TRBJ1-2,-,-,TGCGCCGTCGGCCCCCGGGCCTGTAACTATGGCTACACCTTC,CAVGPRACNYGYTF
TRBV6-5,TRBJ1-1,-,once,TGTGCCAGCAGTTACAACAGGAACACTGAAGCTTTCTTT,CASSYNRNTEAFF
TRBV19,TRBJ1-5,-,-,TGTGCCAGTAGTGCTTCCCCGGGGGCCGGGGATCAGCCCCAGCATTTT,CASSASPGAGDQPQHF
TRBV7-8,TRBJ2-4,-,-,TGTGCCAGCAGCCCCCCCTTAAGAGACAGAGCCAAAAACATTCAGTACTTC,CASSPPLRDRAKNIQYF
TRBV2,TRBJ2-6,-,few,TGTGCCAGCAGCCCCGGGACCCCGGGCTCTGGGGCCAACGTCCTGACTTTC,CASSPGTPGSGANVLTF
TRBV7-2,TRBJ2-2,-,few,TGTGCCAGCAGCCTAGCCAGGGGGGTCACCGGGGAGCTGTTTTTT,CASSLARGVTGELFF
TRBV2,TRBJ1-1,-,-,TGTGCCAGCAGTGATTCTACAGGGTTGAACACTGAAGCTTTCTTT,CASSDSTGLNTEAFF
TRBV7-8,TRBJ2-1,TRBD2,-,TGTGCCAGCAGCTTAGCGCTGGGGGGGGAGCTAACTGAGCAGTTCTTC,CASSLALGGELTEQFF
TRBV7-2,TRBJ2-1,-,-,TGTGCCAGCAGCGTTAGTGGCGGGGGACACTACAATGAGCAGTTCTTC,CASSVSGGGHYNEQFF
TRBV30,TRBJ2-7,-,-,TGTGCCTGGAGTGTCGGGGCCGGCGTGGGGGAGTACTTC,CAWSVGAGVGEYF
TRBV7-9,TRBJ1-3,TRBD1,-,TGTGCCAGCAGCGGCACAGGGGTTAGAAACACCATATATTTT,CASSGTGVRNTIYF
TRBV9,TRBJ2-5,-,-,TGTGCCAGCAGCGTAGATCGGGGTTCGGAGACCCAGTACTTC,CASSVDRGSETQYF
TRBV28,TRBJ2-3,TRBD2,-,TGTGCCAGCAGATCTCCGGGACTAGCGGGGGGCACAGATACGCAGTATTTT,CASRSPGLAGGTDTQYF
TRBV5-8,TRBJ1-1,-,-,TGTGCCAGCAGCTTCAGGGACACTGAAGCTTTCTTT,CASSFRDTEAFF
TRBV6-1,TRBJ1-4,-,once,TGTGCTACTCTGGACCCCGGGCGGGGAGGTGAAAAACTGTTTTTT,CATLDPGRGGEKLFF
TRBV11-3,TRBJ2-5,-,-,TGTGCCAGCAGCTCTAGGGGACTTCAAGAGACCCAGTACTTC,CASSSRGLQETQYF
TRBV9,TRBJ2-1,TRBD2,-,TGTGCCAGCAGTCGACTAGCGGGGGGGCCCAATGAGCAGTTCTTC,CASSRLAGGPNEQFF
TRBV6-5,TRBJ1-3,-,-,TGTGCCAGCAGTTACGGGCCCTCTGGAAACACCATATATTTT,CASSYGPSGNTIYF
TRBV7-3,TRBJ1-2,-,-,TGTGCCAGCAGCGCCGGGCAGGGCGAACGTGGCTACACCTTC,CASSAGQGERGYTF
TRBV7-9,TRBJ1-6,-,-,TGTGCCAGCAGCTCAGGGAACCGCTATAATTCACCCCTCCACTTT,CASSSGNRYNSPLHF
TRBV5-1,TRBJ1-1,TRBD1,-,TGCGCCAGCAGCACTACTCCGGGACAGACGAACACTGAAGCTTTCTTT,CASSTTPGQTNTEAFF
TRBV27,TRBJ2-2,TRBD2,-,TGTGCCAGCAGTTTCCGCGGGGGGGCCAACACCGGGGAGCTGTTTTTT,CASSFRGGANTGELFF
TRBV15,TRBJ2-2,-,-,TGTGCCACCAGCAGAGACAGGGACGCTTACACCGGGGAGCTGTTTTTT,CATSRDRDAYTGELFF
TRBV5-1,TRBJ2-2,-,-,TGCGCCAGCAGCTGGGGCACCGGGGAGCTGTTTTTT,CASSWGTGELFF
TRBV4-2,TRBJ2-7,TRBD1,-,TGTGCCAGCAGCCCGACGACAGGGGACTACGAGCAGTACTTC,CASSPTTGDYEQYF
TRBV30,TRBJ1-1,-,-,TGTGCCTGGAGTGGAGGGTATGTGGGCACTGAAGCTTTCTTT,CAWSGGYVGTEAFF
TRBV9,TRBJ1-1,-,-,TGTGCCAGCAGCGTAGACGGGCCCGGAGGGAACACTGAAGCTTTCTTT,CASSVDGPGGNTEAFF